The T cell receptor beta chain described here comes from a study of blood T cells in healthy people across ages. Notes on the study in general: PBMCs went unsorted, and a conclusive naive versus antigen-experienced comparison was therefore prevented.

The authors isolated at least 6.5 million PBMCs per sample. The use of a sample-barcoded 5' primer and a J-beta primer mix characterized a second PCR of about 7 to 12 cycles. One entry per CDR3 protein results from TCRdb running MiXCR on the 5' RACE reads. The profile shows about 1,400,000 distinct CDR3 sequences, roughly 64% of them singletons. Note on this clonotype: The target antigen is unknown.

V was shortened by 1 base and J by 0 bases, with 12 bases between the two germline ends. CDR3 size: 16 residues. Germline V gene sequence: CDR1 LNHNV, CDR2 YYDKDF (reference sequence). Sequenced input: blood. The TCR sequence derives from a man aged 18-30 years in good health. This chain links TRBV15 with TRBJ2-5, with no clear D. This CDR3 is CATSRGGFGDQETQYF. CDR3 nucleotides: TGTGCCACCAGCAGAGGGGGTTTCGGAGACCAAGAGACCCAGTACTTC.